Sequencing of this T cell receptor (beta chain) was carried out in a study of early T cells in non-severe SARS-CoV-2 infection. Turning to the study itself: Bulk RNA from unsorted whole blood was sequenced; chains were unpaired.

This clonotype was counted many times. Antigen: not known. The CDR3 is 15 residues long. The ends were cut back, 5 bases at V and 0 bases at J, with 12 bases in the middle. Germline CDR1 SGHVS, CDR2 FNYEAQ. The library protocol tagged individual cDNA molecules with unique molecular identifiers. TCRdb analysed the 5' RACE reads with MiXCR anew, one entry per CDR3 protein. The sample consists of some 91,000 distinct CDR3 sequences, 13% of them appearing once. General observations from the study: Anti-spike CD8 responses were favored by VDJdb matching, which missed private and CD4 specificities.

V is TRBV7-6 and J is TRBJ2-3, with D possibly TRBD1 on 6 matching bases. The sequence was obtained from an adult who was a healthcare worker with PCR-confirmed SARS-CoV-2 infection or an uninfected control (not recorded which). Sequences were obtained from whole blood. The CDR3 loop is CASSPRTASTDTQYF. The DNA of the CDR3 is TGTGCCAGCAGCCCCCGGACAGCTAGCACAGATACGCAGTATTTT.